This T cell receptor (beta chain) was observed in a study of shared clonotypes between healthy human individuals. TCRdb's table, derived via immunoSEQ multiplex PCR, lists solely in-frame clones and lacks some. The data contain 2 million to 3 million clones, approximately 93% of them singletons. All donors were healthy HIV-negative adults lacking recent acute infections or vaccinations. The source material was naive CD4+ T cells from PBMCs. Subset in this sample: CD45RA+ positively selected. The receptor was derived from a man between 18 and 29 years old in good health. Some clones in this sample may be carry-over from other donors' samples.

The chain's CDR3 is CASSYSTGVGEQFF. DNA for the CDR3: TGTGCCAGCAGTTATTCGACAGGGGTTGGTGAGCAGTTCTTC. J is TRBJ2-1 and V is TRBV6-5; 8 bases are a match to TRBD1. This CDR3 contains 14 residues. V gave up 3 bases and J gave up 9 bases; unmatched junction bases: 7. Per germline, CDR1 MNHEY and CDR2 SVGAGI.